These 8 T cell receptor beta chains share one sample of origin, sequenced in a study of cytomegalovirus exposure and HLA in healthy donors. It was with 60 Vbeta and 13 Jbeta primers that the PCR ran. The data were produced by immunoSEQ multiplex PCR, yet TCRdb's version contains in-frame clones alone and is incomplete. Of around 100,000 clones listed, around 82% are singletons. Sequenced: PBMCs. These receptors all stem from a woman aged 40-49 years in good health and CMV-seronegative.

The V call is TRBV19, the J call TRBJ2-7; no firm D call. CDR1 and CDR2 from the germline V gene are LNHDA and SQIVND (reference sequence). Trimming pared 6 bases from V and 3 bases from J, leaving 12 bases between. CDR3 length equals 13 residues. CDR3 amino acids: CASSAGSYYEQYF. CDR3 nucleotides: TGTGCCAGTAGCGCCGGGTCTTACTACGAGCAGTACTTC.

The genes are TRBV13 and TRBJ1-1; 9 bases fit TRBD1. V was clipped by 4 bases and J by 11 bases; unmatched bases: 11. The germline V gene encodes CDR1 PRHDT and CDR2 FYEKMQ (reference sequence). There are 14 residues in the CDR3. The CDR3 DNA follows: TGTGCCAGCAGCTACGGGACAGGGTTCTCGCGGGCTTTCTTT. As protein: CASSYGTGFSRAFF.

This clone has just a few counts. The CDR3 region is CASIAGAPYNEQFF. CDR3 in DNA: TGTGCCAGTATCGCAGGGGCGCCCTACAATGAGCAGTTCTTC. The gene calls are TRBV2 and TRBJ2-1; D is perhaps TRBD1 (6 bases). V lost 9 bases to trimming and J lost 2 bases, with 14 bases between them. The CDR3 is made up of 14 amino acids. Germline V gives CDR1 SNHLY, CDR2 FYNNEI.

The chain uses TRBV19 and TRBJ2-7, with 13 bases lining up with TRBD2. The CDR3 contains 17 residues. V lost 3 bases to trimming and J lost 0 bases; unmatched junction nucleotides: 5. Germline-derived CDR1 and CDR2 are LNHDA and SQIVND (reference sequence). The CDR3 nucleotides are TGTGCCAGTAGTATCGGAGGACTAGCGGGGGACTCCTACGAGCAGTACTTC. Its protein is CASSIGGLAGDSYEQYF.

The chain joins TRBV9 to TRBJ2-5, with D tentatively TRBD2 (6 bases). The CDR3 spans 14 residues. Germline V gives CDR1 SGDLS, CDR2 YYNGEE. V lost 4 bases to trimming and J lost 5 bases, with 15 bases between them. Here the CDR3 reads CASSQGLTRETQYF. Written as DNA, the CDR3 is TGTGCCAGCAGCCAAGGACTAACTCGGGAGACCCAGTACTTC.

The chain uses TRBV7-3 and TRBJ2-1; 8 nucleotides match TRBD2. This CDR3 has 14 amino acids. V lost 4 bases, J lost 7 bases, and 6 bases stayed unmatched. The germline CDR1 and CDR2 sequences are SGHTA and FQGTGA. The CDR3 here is CASSSSGTRNEQFF. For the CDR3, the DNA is TGTGCCAGCAGCTCTTCCGGGACTAGAAATGAGCAGTTCTTC.

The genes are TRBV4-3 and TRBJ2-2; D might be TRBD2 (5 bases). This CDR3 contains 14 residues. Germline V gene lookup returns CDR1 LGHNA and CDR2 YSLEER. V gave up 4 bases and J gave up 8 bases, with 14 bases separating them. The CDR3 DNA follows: TGCGCCAGCAGCCGGAGGCGAGGAGATGGGGAGCTGTTTTTT. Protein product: CASSRRRGDGELFF.

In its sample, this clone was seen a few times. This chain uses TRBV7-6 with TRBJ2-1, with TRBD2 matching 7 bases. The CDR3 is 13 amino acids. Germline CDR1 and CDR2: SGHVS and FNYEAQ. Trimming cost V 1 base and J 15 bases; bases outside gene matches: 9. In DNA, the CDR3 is TGTGCCAGCAGCTTAGGTGGGGAGGGCCGGATGTTCTTC. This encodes CASSLGGEGRMFF.